Shown below are 18 T cell receptor beta chains from a single sample sequenced in a study of control samples from healthy donors and cancer patients (dated by TCRdb to 2020 to 2021). Library creation used the immunoSEQ multiplex PCR assay. TCRdb mirrors the immuneACCESS table, restricted to in-frame sequences. Some clones are absent from its copies; in checked studies, under half trace to an unresolved V gene, and the reason for the others is unknown. Here the sample has approximately 170,000 clones; about 91% occur a single time. Together, the top ten hold under 5% of the sample. Sequencing was carried out using blood. The origin of the receptors is a woman in her 30s in good health.

Worth noting for this clone: The same CDR3 arises from other DNA sequences in this sample as well. This chain connects TRBV7-9 to TRBJ2-5; the D gene is possibly TRBD2 (5 bases). This CDR3 has 14 amino acids. The germline V gene has CDR1 SEHNR and CDR2 FQNEAQ (reference sequence). The germline V and J ends were trimmed by 6 bases and 1 base, with 12 bases remaining between them. CDR3 amino acids: CASRLPGVQETQYF. The CDR3 nucleotides are TGTGCCAGCAGACTACCCGGGGTCCAAGAGACCCAGTACTTC.

This clone was observed a few times. This chain links TRBV5-4 with TRBJ1-3; possibly TRBD1 for D (5 bases). Germline V gene sequence: CDR1 SGHNT, CDR2 YYREEE (reference sequence). The ends were cut back, 4 bases at V and 2 bases at J, with 25 bases in the middle. This CDR3 has 19 residues. The CDR3 spells CASSPKLPGDSHTGNTIYF. The CDR3 nucleotides read TGTGCCAGCAGCCCGAAATTGCCCGGAGACAGCCATACTGGAAACACCATATATTTT.

The CDR3 region is CASSFRGGSNQPQHF. CDR3 nucleotide sequence: TGTGCCAGCAGTTTTCGGGGGGGGAGCAATCAGCCCCAGCATTTT. The V call is TRBV27, the J call TRBJ1-5, with D perhaps matching TRBD1 (5 bases). The V gene's germline CDR1 is MNHEY and CDR2 SMNVEV (reference sequence). The V gene lost 3 bases and the J gene lost 1 base, with 10 bases spanning the gap. The CDR3 sequence is 15 residues long.

This clone appeared a single time. The chain employs TRBV2 and TRBJ2-1, with no clear D. The CDR3 has 11 residues. The V gene's germline CDR1 is SNHLY and CDR2 FYNNEI. Deletions cut 4 bases from V and 8 bases from J, with 6 bases between. In DNA form, the CDR3 reads TGTGCCAGCAGTGTTAGAGATGAGCAGTTCTTC. Residues: CASSVRDEQFF.

V gene TRBV27 combines with J gene TRBJ1-2; no firm D call. Germline loops: CDR1 MNHEY, CDR2 SMNVEV (reference sequence). V was cut by 8 bases and J by 7 bases, with 8 bases left in between. CDR3 length equals 10 residues. The CDR3 region has the DNA TGTGCCAGCTCCCCCCGTGGCTACACCTTC. It encodes CASSPRGYTF.

The V and J genes are TRBV4-2 and TRBJ1-1; D unclear. V was pared by 0 bases and J by 0 bases, with 11 bases between. The CDR3 has 16 amino acids. Per germline, CDR1 LGHNA and CDR2 YNFKEQ. Here the CDR3 DNA reads TGTGCCAGCAGCCAAGATCGACTACAGATGAACACTGAAGCTTTCTTT. It specifies CASSQDRLQMNTEAFF.

The chain couples TRBV19 to TRBJ1-3; D not certain. Germline V lookup: CDR1 LNHDA, CDR2 SQIVND (reference sequence). The CDR3 has 14 residues. The V and J ends lost 3 bases and 0 bases respectively, with 6 bases between them. This CDR3 reads CASSMVYSGNTIYF. DNA of the CDR3: TGTGCCAGTAGTATGGTCTACTCTGGAAACACCATATATTTT.

The V gene is TRBV7-2, the J gene TRBJ2-7, with D possibly TRBD1 on 6 matching bases. The CDR3 has 14 residues. Germline V gives CDR1 SGHTA, CDR2 FQGNSA. V gave up 5 bases and J gave up 2 bases, with 13 bases separating them. Written as DNA, the CDR3 is TGTGCCAGCAGCCCAAACAGGGTTCCCTACGAGCAGTACTTC. It specifies CASSPNRVPYEQYF.

The chain uses TRBV11-2 and TRBJ1-2; possibly TRBD1 for D (5 bases). V lost 0 bases to trimming and J lost 4 bases, with 9 bases between them. Germline V lookup: CDR1 SGHAT, CDR2 FQNNGV. This CDR3 comprises 14 residues. CDR3 loop: CASSLDPDTYGYTF. CDR3 coding DNA: TGTGCCAGCAGCTTAGACCCGGACACCTATGGCTACACCTTC.

J is TRBJ2-6 and V is TRBV5-1, with 8 positions matching TRBD1. This CDR3 has 16 residues. The germline V gene has CDR1 SGHRS and CDR2 YFSETQ. Germline trimming cut 4 bases from V and 2 bases from J; bases unmatched to any gene: 5. The CDR3 sequence is CASSPWTGTGANVLTF. CDR3 bases: TGCGCCAGCAGCCCGTGGACAGGGACTGGGGCCAACGTCCTGACTTTC.

The rearrangement links TRBV29-1 to TRBJ1-2; a possible D gene is TRBD1 (5 bases). The CDR3 is made up of 13 amino acids. Germline V gives CDR1 SQVTM, CDR2 ANQGSEA. Trimming took off 6 bases at V and 4 bases at J, with 15 bases between the two ends. The CDR3 here is CSVGEGPGYGYTF. The CDR3 nucleotides are TGCAGCGTGGGGGAGGGTCCTGGCTATGGCTACACCTTC. Filled out from reference TRBV29-1 and TRBJ1-2, the complete variable domain reads SAVISQKPSRDICQRGTSLTIQCQVDSQVTMMFWYRQQPGQSLTLIATANQGSEATYESGFVIDKFPISRPNLTFSTLTVSNMSPEDSSIYLCSVGEGPGYGYTFGSGTRLTVV.

V and J are TRBV7-2 and TRBJ2-7; 10 bases map to TRBD2. With 5 bases clipped from V and 6 bases from J, the junction kept 13 bases outside the gene matches. The V gene's germline CDR1 is SGHTA and CDR2 FQGNSA. The CDR3 is made up of 16 amino acids. The CDR3 DNA follows: TGTGCCAGCAGCCCAACTAGCGGGATCGCCTCCCGCGAGCAGTACTTC. It codes for CASSPTSGIASREQYF.

This chain connects TRBV12-3 or TRBV12-4 to TRBJ1-1; the match to TRBD1 covers 10 bases. The CDR3 has 12 residues. Trimming at V came to 4 bases and at J to 12 bases, leaving 5 bases not matched to a gene. CDR3 in amino acids: CASSWDRGLTFF. The DNA of the CDR3 is TGTGCCAGCAGTTGGGACAGGGGTTTGACTTTCTTT.

V is TRBV2 and J is TRBJ2-5; TRBD1 agrees at 7 bases. This CDR3 region has 16 residues. Trimming at V came to 1 base and at J to 1 base, leaving 6 bases not matched to a gene. Germline V gene lookup returns CDR1 SNHLY and CDR2 FYNNEI. The CDR3: CASSEGQGGIQETQYF. CDR3 coding DNA: TGTGCCAGCAGTGAAGGACAGGGTGGGATCCAAGAGACCCAGTACTTC.

Written as DNA, the CDR3 is TGTGCCAGCAGCTCTACCCAGACAGGGGCATATGGCTACACCTTC. As protein: CASSSTQTGAYGYTF. The chain recombines TRBV11-2 with TRBJ1-2; 8 bases match TRBD1. Germline lookup yields CDR1 SGHAT and CDR2 FQNNGV. V gave up 4 bases and J gave up 5 bases; unmatched junction bases: 9. The CDR3 is 15 residues long.

This clone showed up just once. The chain combines TRBV5-1 with TRBJ2-5, with 9 bases lining up with TRBD1. The J segment lost 5 bases and the V segment lost 3 bases, leaving 8 bases of the junction unmatched. The CDR3 has 15 amino acids. CDR1 is SGHRS and CDR2 is YFSETQ in the germline V gene. DNA of the CDR3: TGCGCCAGCAGCTGGGGGGACAGGGATATGGAGACCCAGTACTTC. This sequence encodes CASSWGDRDMETQYF.

This clone appeared a few times. The V call is TRBV5-4, the J call TRBJ2-1; 9 bases are a match to TRBD1. Germline V lookup: CDR1 SGHNT, CDR2 YYREEE (reference sequence). The CDR3 is 16 amino acids. V lost 6 bases and J lost 7; bases outside the gene matches: 14. The CDR3 sequence: CASNPAGTGLRNEQFF. CDR3 DNA sequence: TGTGCCAGCAATCCGGCCGGGACAGGGCTAAGGAATGAGCAGTTCTTC. Full variable domain (outside the CDR3, taken from reference TRBV5-4 and TRBJ2-1): ETGVTQSPTHLIKTRGQQVTLRCSSQSGHNTVSWYQQALGQGPQFIFQYYREEENGRGNFPPRFSGLQFPNYSSELNVNALELDDSALYLCASNPAGTGLRNEQFFGPGTRLTVL.

The gene calls are TRBV11-3 and TRBJ1-1; D not certain. The V end lost 5 bases, the J end lost 1 base, and 8 bases lay between the germline ends. The CDR3 has 13 residues. Germline V gene sequence: CDR1 SGHNT, CDR2 YENEEA. Here the CDR3 reads CASSDNRNTEAFF. CDR3 sequence (DNA): TGTGCCAGCAGCGACAACCGGAACACTGAAGCTTTCTTT.